The 5 T cell receptor beta chains presented below share a single source sample, sequenced in a study of blood T cells in healthy people across ages. Primers used in a second PCR of about 6 to 12 cycles were a sample-barcoded 5' primer and a J-beta primer mix. TCRdb reprocessed the 5' RACE reads via MiXCR and lists one record per CDR3 protein. The sample lists 1.4 million to 1.5 million distinct CDR3 sequences; about 43% were seen once. Sequenced material: blood. These receptor sequences come from a woman between 18 and 29 years old in good health.

This clonotype was seen only a few times. This chain joins TRBV7-2 and TRBJ2-7, with D perhaps matching TRBD2 (5 bases). The V gene lost 0 bases and the J gene lost 6 bases, with 15 bases spanning the gap. This CDR3 region has 15 residues. Germline-derived CDR1 and CDR2 are SGHTA and FQGNSA. The CDR3 is CASSLASGLALEQYF. CDR3 nucleotides: TGTGCCAGCAGCTTAGCGAGTGGGCTAGCTCTCGAGCAGTACTTC.

On this clonotype: An end of the junction differs from the germline gene, which may be a read error. The chain is built from TRBV7-9 and TRBJ2-3; 8 bases are a match to TRBD1. The CDR3 has 14 amino acids. Germline CDR1 reads SEHNR; CDR2 reads FQNEAQ (reference sequence). The CDR3 loop reads CANSWTGSGDTQYF. The DNA of the CDR3 is TGTGCCAACAGCTGGACAGGGAGTGGTGATACGCAGTATTTT.

This clonotype showed up just a few times. The chain links TRBV2 to TRBJ1-4; TRBD1 might be the D (5 bases). Trimming pared 7 bases from V and 8 bases from J, leaving 11 bases between. Germline assignment: CDR1 SNHLY and CDR2 FYNNEI. The CDR3 length is 12 residues. The CDR3 DNA reads as TGTGCCAGCAATCCCCGGGGGGAAAAACTGTTTTTT. Its protein is CASNPRGEKLFF.

The J gene is TRBJ2-1, the V gene TRBV11-1; 10 bases match TRBD2. The DNA end is a closer match to TRBJ2-7, so the J assignment may be wrong. Per germline, CDR1 SGHAT and CDR2 FQDESV (reference sequence). The CDR3 contains 15 residues. The CDR3 region has the DNA TGTGCCAGCAGCCGGACTAGCGGAACCTACTACGAGCAGTACTTC. Protein: CASSRTSGTYYEQYF.

The chain couples TRBV25-1 to TRBJ2-1; perhaps TRBD1 as D (6 bases). Matching the DNA end better, TRBJ2-7 makes the J call doubtful. This CDR3 comprises 14 residues. Germline-derived CDR1 and CDR2 are MGHDK and SYGVNS. CDR3 in DNA: TGTGCCAGCAGCTACAGCAGGGGCTACAATGAGCAGTACTTC. Protein sequence: CASSYSRGYNEQYF.